Included here is one T cell receptor (beta chain) sequence, with context. Its antigen remains unknown. The sample belongs to a study of T-cell reconstitution after alpha-beta-depleted transplantation in children. Broader study findings: Reportedly, alpha-beta T cells present about two months post-transplant originated from several hundred expanded clones of graft origin. Newly produced T cells mostly provided counts and TCRbeta diversity after one year, as hyperexpanded clones declined. The high TCRbeta diversity at day 60 in some patients came from surviving recipient T cells and thymic progenitors.

Unique molecular identifiers were used in preparing the TCRbeta library. Via MiXCR, TCRdb re-called the PCR reads, giving one row per CDR3 protein. The sample has approximately 980,000 distinct CDR3 sequences, about 31% seen once. Germline V gene data show CDR1 as MNHNS and CDR2 as SASEGT. The CDR3 runs 13 residues. The V end lost 6 bases, the J end lost 1 base, and 9 bases lay between the germline ends. The rearrangement uses TRBV6-1 and TRBJ1-1, with D uncertain. The receptor comes from a boy younger than two who had a stem cell transplant for SCID, so the T cells may come from the graft donor. Sequenced here: PBMCs, mostly from graft donor cells, sampled 360 days after TCRalphabeta/CD19-depleted stem cell transplant. The CDR3 nucleotides are TGTGCCAGCAGCAGAGCAGCGAACACTGAAGCTTTCTTT. Translating gives CASSRAANTEAFF.